This TCR beta chain was recorded in a study of identical twins. TCRdb called the 5' RACE reads again in MiXCR, with one record for every CDR3 protein. Found here are 15,000 to 20,000 distinct CDR3 sequences, roughly 71% of them singletons; the top ten hold 5% to 7%. This clonotype was counted a few times. The antigen is undetermined. With 0 bases clipped from V and 6 bases from J, the junction kept 5 bases outside the gene matches. Germline lookup yields CDR1 LNHNV and CDR2 YYDKDF (reference sequence). This CDR3 contains 14 residues. Study-wide points: A lower insertion count was a feature of abundant cord blood beta clonotypes, with no such feature in memory repertoires.

V gene TRBV15 combines with J gene TRBJ2-7; 7 bases map to TRBD2. The sample was memory (CD45RO+) T cells sorted from blood. The source of this sequence is a woman between 18 and 29 years old in good health. This table probably holds off-target reads from a library built for another chain. The CDR3 DNA reads TGTGCCACCAGCAGAGACGTCGGGGAGGGCGAGCAGTACTTC. This sequence encodes CATSRDVGEGEQYF.